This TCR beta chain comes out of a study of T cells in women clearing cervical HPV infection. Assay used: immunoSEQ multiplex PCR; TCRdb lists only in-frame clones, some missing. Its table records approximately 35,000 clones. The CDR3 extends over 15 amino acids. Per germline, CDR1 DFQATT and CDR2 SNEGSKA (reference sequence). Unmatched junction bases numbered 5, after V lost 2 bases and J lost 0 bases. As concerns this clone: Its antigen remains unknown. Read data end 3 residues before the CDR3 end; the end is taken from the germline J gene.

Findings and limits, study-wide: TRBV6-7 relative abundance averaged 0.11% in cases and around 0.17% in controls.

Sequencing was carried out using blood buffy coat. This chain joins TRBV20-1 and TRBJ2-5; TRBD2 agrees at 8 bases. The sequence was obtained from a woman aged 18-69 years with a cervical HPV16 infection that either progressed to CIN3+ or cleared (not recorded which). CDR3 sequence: CSARSVSGDQETQYF. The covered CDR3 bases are TGCAGTGCTAGAAGCGTTAGCGGGGACCAAGAGACC.